Here is one T cell receptor beta chain with its context. Stable or active relapsing-remitting multiple sclerosis, untreated and meeting revised McDonald criteria, defined the controls. While CD8+ and CD4+ T cells were isolated negatively, TEMRA cells were enriched by FACS. These data belong to a study of CD8 T cells in Susac syndrome. A quantity of roughly 0.5 to 1 ug RNA underwent reverse transcription using random hexamers. Amplification of TCR beta CDR3 by immunoSEQ multiplex PCR spanned 54 Vbeta and 13 Jbeta. TCRdb used MiXCR to reprocess the immunoSEQ multiplex PCR reads, holding one entry per CDR3 protein. The data contain about 400,000 distinct CDR3 sequences, 75% to 90% of them singletons. Per germline, CDR1 MGHRA and CDR2 YSYEKL. The CDR3 covers 14 residues. Trimming took off 10 bases at V and 1 base at J, with 13 bases between the two ends.

The sequence was collected from a human donor with multiple sclerosis. Sequencing was carried out using CD8+ T cells from PBMCs. The chain uses TRBV4-1 and TRBJ2-2; no clear D gene. CDR3 amino acids: CATSGQLNTGELFF. The CDR3 nucleotides are TGCGCCACCTCCGGTCAGTTGAACACCGGGGAGCTGTTTTTT.